These 8 T cell receptor beta chains share one sample of origin, sequenced in a study of OX40 agonist ivuxolimab in advanced cancers. Sequencing used immunoSEQ multiplex PCR; TCRdb keeps in-frame clones, though not all of them. This sample has 90,000 or so clones, with roughly 89% found just once. The sequences come from CD4+ or CD8+ T cells sorted from blood, collected in a trial of the OX40 agonist ivuxolimab. The receptors shown here come from an adult with an advanced solid tumor such as melanoma, head and neck, liver or kidney cancer.

V and J are TRBV7-3 and TRBJ2-3, with 9 bases identical to TRBD2. The trim removed 5 bases at V and 0 bases at J, leaving 12 bases unmatched. CDR3 size: 18 residues. Germline V lookup: CDR1 SGHTA, CDR2 FQGTGA. CDR3 in DNA: TGTGCCAGCAGCCCAAGCGGGGGGACTCACTCTAGCACAGATACGCAGTATTTT. Translation: CASSPSGGTHSSTDTQYF.

V is TRBV7-3 and J is TRBJ1-6; D is uncertain. The CDR3 sequence is 13 residues long. The ends were cut back, 2 bases at V and 1 base at J, with 0 bases in the middle. The V gene's germline CDR1 is SGHTA and CDR2 FQGTGA. The CDR3 coding sequence is TGTGCCAGCAGCTTATCCTATAATTCACCCCTCCACTTT. Protein product: CASSLSYNSPLHF. Looking up the rest from reference TRBV7-3 and TRBJ1-6 gives the full variable domain: GAGVSQTPSNKVTEKGKYVELRCDPISGHTALYWYRQSLGQGPEFLIYFQGTGAADDSGLPNDRFFAVRPEGSVSTLKIQRTERGDSAVYLCASSLSYNSPLHFGNGTRLTVT.

This chain joins TRBV4-2 and TRBJ2-3; TRBD2 agrees at 13 bases. The trim removed 4 bases at V and 5 bases at J, leaving 6 bases unmatched. Germline V gene lookup returns CDR1 LGHNA and CDR2 YNFKEQ. This CDR3 spans 16 amino acids. CDR3 sequence (DNA): TGTGCCAGCAGCCGGGGGACTAGCGGGGAGGAAGATACGCAGTATTTT. Translating gives CASSRGTSGEEDTQYF.

This clone was counted a few times. The rearrangement joins TRBV5-6 to TRBJ2-7; D uncertain. The CDR3 extends over 10 amino acids. Germline values: CDR1 SGHDT, CDR2 YYEEEE. The ends were cut back, 7 bases at V and 4 bases at J, with 6 bases in the middle. CDR3 protein: CASGRYEQYF. The CDR3 DNA reads TGTGCCAGCGGACGATACGAGCAGTACTTC.

The chain joins TRBV19 to TRBJ1-2; possibly TRBD1 for D (5 bases). Trimming took off 2 bases at V and 3 bases at J, with 7 bases between the two ends. The CDR3 contains 13 residues. CDR1 and CDR2 (germline): LNHDA, SQIVND (reference sequence). CDR3 region: CASSIPGYYGYTF. DNA for the CDR3: TGTGCCAGTAGTATACCAGGGTACTATGGCTACACCTTC. Full variable domain (outside the CDR3, taken from reference TRBV19 and TRBJ1-2): DGGITQSPKYLFRKEGQNVTLSCEQNLNHDAMYWYRQDPGQGLRLIYYSQIVNDFQKGDIAEGYSVSREKKESFPLTVTSAQKNPTAFYLCASSIPGYYGYTFGSGTRLTVV.

The rearrangement joins TRBV19 to TRBJ2-2, with D unresolved. This CDR3 is 15 amino acids long. CDR1 LNHDA and CDR2 SQIVND come from the germline V gene (reference sequence). V was pared by 6 bases and J by 4 bases, with 15 bases between. DNA of the CDR3: TGTGCCAGTAGCCTCGGACGGTATAGCACCGGGGAGCTGTTTTTT. It yields the protein CASSLGRYSTGELFF.

The gene calls are TRBV5-1 and TRBJ1-4, with 10 bases identical to TRBD1. The CDR3 contains 15 residues. J was trimmed by 7 bases and V by 4 bases; bases with no gene match: 7. CDR1 and CDR2 from the germline V gene are SGHRS and YFSETQ. CDR3 sequence reads: CASSASGTGVEKLFF. For the CDR3, the DNA is TGCGCCAGCAGCGCTTCCGGGACAGGGGTTGAAAAACTGTTTTTT.

The chain uses TRBV29-1 and TRBJ1-2; D possibly corresponds to TRBD1 (5 bases). This CDR3 region has 12 residues. V gave up 5 bases and J gave up 2 bases, with 9 bases separating them. Germline V CDR1 and CDR2: SQVTM, ANQGSEA. In DNA, the CDR3 is TGCAGCGTTTCTCCAGGGAACTATGGCTACACCTTC. Amino acids: CSVSPGNYGYTF.